These T cell receptor beta chains were read from a single sample in a study of HIV-infected patients and healthy controls. A single record per CDR3 protein comes from TCRdb applying MiXCR to the 5' RACE reads. Among under 10,000 distinct CDR3 sequences listed, under 6.5% were seen once. The sample here was blood, taken before antiretroviral therapy. These receptors all stem from an adult with HIV infection. CDR3s include the opening cysteine and the closing phenylalanine or tryptophan. The order of the fields is V gene, J gene, D gene, clone size, CDR3 protein, CDR3 DNA. D genes are given only for firm matches. The size entry gives once, few, many, or a class for an expanded clone.

v_gene: TRBV18; j_gene: TRBJ2-6; d_gene: -; abundance: medium-sized; CDR3aa: CASSPPITDTGANVLTF; CDR3nt: TGTGCCAGCTCACCACCGATCACAGACACTGGGGCCAACGTCCTGACTTTC
v_gene: TRBV11-2; j_gene: TRBJ2-1; d_gene: -; abundance: many; CDR3aa: CASSLVGNEQFF; CDR3nt: TGTGCCAGCAGCTTAGTAGGGAATGAGCAGTTCTTC
v_gene: TRBV6-6; j_gene: TRBJ1-1; d_gene: TRBD1; abundance: many; CDR3aa: CASSYRGQGATEAFF; CDR3nt: TGTGCCAGCAGTTACCGAGGACAGGGGGCAACTGAAGCTTTCTTT
v_gene: TRBV13; j_gene: TRBJ2-7; d_gene: -; abundance: many; CDR3aa: CASSLTGTYEQYF; CDR3nt: TGTGCCAGCAGCCTTACAGGGACCTACGAGCAGTACTTC
v_gene: TRBV19; j_gene: TRBJ2-1; d_gene: TRBD1; abundance: many; CDR3aa: CATRVRDSPYNEQFF; CDR3nt: TGTGCCACCCGAGTACGGGACAGCCCTTACAATGAGCAGTTCTTC
v_gene: TRBV6-2/TRBV6-3; j_gene: TRBJ2-1; d_gene: TRBD1; abundance: few; CDR3aa: CASSQDRGGWNEQFF; CDR3nt: TGTGCCAGCAGTCAGGACAGGGGGGGCTGGAATGAGCAGTTCTTC
v_gene: TRBV7-2; j_gene: TRBJ2-3; d_gene: TRBD2; abundance: medium-sized; CDR3aa: CASSRTSGGRVVTDTQYF; CDR3nt: TGTGCCAGCAGCCGGACTAGCGGGGGGAGGGTGGTCACAGATACGCAGTATTTT
v_gene: TRBV29-1; j_gene: TRBJ2-2; d_gene: TRBD1; abundance: many; CDR3aa: CSVEGTGRTGELFF; CDR3nt: TGCAGCGTTGAAGGGACAGGTCGGACCGGGGAGCTGTTTTTT
v_gene: TRBV6-5; j_gene: TRBJ2-3; d_gene: TRBD1; abundance: many; CDR3aa: CASSWDRRRDTQYF; CDR3nt: TGTGCCAGCAGTTGGGACAGGCGTAGGGATACGCAGTATTTT
v_gene: TRBV19; j_gene: TRBJ2-7; d_gene: -; abundance: many; CDR3aa: CASSPSGAYYEQYF; CDR3nt: TGTGCCAGTAGTCCCTCGGGGGCGTACTACGAGCAGTACTTC
v_gene: TRBV29-1; j_gene: TRBJ2-1; d_gene: -; abundance: many; CDR3aa: CSVIPRVGQNEQFF; CDR3nt: TGCAGCGTTATCCCCAGGGTTGGGCAAAATGAGCAGTTCTTC
v_gene: TRBV12-3/TRBV12-4; j_gene: TRBJ2-2; d_gene: -; abundance: medium-sized; CDR3aa: CASSRSSTGELFF; CDR3nt: TGTGCCAGCAGTCGCAGCAGCACCGGGGAGCTGTTTTTT
v_gene: TRBV10-3; j_gene: TRBJ1-2; d_gene: -; abundance: many; CDR3aa: CAITETDDYGYTF; CDR3nt: TGTGCCATTACGGAGACAGACGACTATGGCTACACCTTC
v_gene: TRBV5-1; j_gene: TRBJ2-6; d_gene: TRBD1; abundance: medium-sized; CDR3aa: CASSLPRQGVFSGANVLTF; CDR3nt: TGCGCCAGCAGCCTGCCCCGACAGGGGGTCTTCTCTGGGGCCAACGTCCTGACTTTC
v_gene: TRBV20-1; j_gene: TRBJ1-2; d_gene: -; abundance: few; CDR3aa: CSARAANYGYTF; CDR3nt: TGCAGTGCTAGAGCGGCTAACTATGGCTACACCTTC
v_gene: TRBV7-3; j_gene: TRBJ2-1; d_gene: -; abundance: many; CDR3aa: CASSSSSYNEQFF; CDR3nt: TGTGCCAGCAGCTCAAGCTCCTACAATGAGCAGTTCTTC
v_gene: TRBV20-1; j_gene: TRBJ2-5; d_gene: -; abundance: many; CDR3aa: CSAPVALQETQYF; CDR3nt: TGCAGTGCTCCCGTGGCCCTGCAAGAGACCCAGTACTTC
v_gene: TRBV10-3; j_gene: TRBJ1-1; d_gene: -; abundance: many; CDR3aa: CAISESKSTEAFF; CDR3nt: TGTGCCATCAGTGAGTCGAAGAGTACTGAAGCTTTCTTT